These 27 T cell receptor beta chains were sequenced from one sample in a study of blood T cells in healthy people across ages. A J-beta primer mix and a sample-barcoded 5' primer were used in a second PCR of roughly 7 to 12 cycles. Each CDR3 protein gets one entry after TCRdb re-called the 5' RACE reads with MiXCR. The sample shows some 860,000 distinct CDR3 sequences, roughly three fifths of them seen only once. Sequenced input: blood. All receptors come from a man in his forties in good health.

This clonotype was seen once. The V call is TRBV2, the J call TRBJ2-1, with D unresolved. Germline V gives CDR1 SNHLY, CDR2 FYNNEI. The CDR3 runs 12 residues. V was shortened by 7 bases and J by 5 bases, with 9 bases between the two germline ends. The CDR3 DNA reads as TGTGCCAGCACCTTGGACCACAATGAGCAGTTCTTC. Amino acid sequence: CASTLDHNEQFF.

The rearrangement uses TRBV5-6 and TRBJ2-7; 12 positions agree with TRBD2. Germline lookup yields CDR1 SGHDT and CDR2 YYEEEE. This CDR3 has 16 amino acids. V lost 1 base and J lost 3; bases outside the gene matches: 5. The CDR3: CASSLSGLAGFYEQYF. The CDR3 coding sequence is TGTGCCAGCAGCTTGTCTGGACTAGCGGGATTCTACGAGCAGTACTTC.

This clonotype turned up a few times. The V gene is TRBV28, the J gene TRBJ2-7, with a tentative D call TRBD2 (7 bases). The CDR3 consists of 16 residues. Trimming removed 3 bases at V and 3 bases at J, with 18 bases between. Germline assignment: CDR1 MDHEN and CDR2 SYDVKM. CDR3 sequence (DNA): TGTGCCAGCAGTTTGCCAATTCGGGGGGCTGACTACGAGCAGTACTTC. Residues: CASSLPIRGADYEQYF.

The V and J genes are TRBV28 and TRBJ1-6, with D uncertain. The CDR3 totals 15 residues. The V end was cut by 3 bases, the J end by 5 bases, with 11 bases between. From germline, CDR1 is MDHEN and CDR2 SYDVKM. For the CDR3, the DNA is TGTGCCAGCAGTTTTGGGCAAAGGGATAATTCACCCCTCCACTTT. This encodes CASSFGQRDNSPLHF.

The chain joins TRBV6-2 or TRBV6-3 to TRBJ1-1; D is uncertain. The CDR3 runs to 16 residues. Trimming took off 3 bases at V and 1 base at J, with 15 bases between the two ends. Germline loops: CDR1 MNHEY, CDR2 SVGEGT. The CDR3 DNA reads TGTGCCAGCAGTTATCCCCCCGGGCCACGGAACACTGAAGCTTTCTTT. This gives the protein CASSYPPGPRNTEAFF.

This chain connects TRBV12-3 or TRBV12-4 to TRBJ1-2; TRBD1 is a possible D gene (5 bases). This CDR3 region has 17 residues. The V end lost 7 bases, the J end lost 7 bases, and 28 bases lay between the germline ends. This CDR3 is CASNHPYTWGERSGYTF. The DNA of the CDR3 is TGTGCCAGCAACCACCCTTACACCTGGGGGGAGCGAAGTGGCTACACCTTC.

The V gene is TRBV20-1, the J gene TRBJ2-3; a weak D match, TRBD2 (7 bases). This CDR3 contains 18 residues. V lost 0 bases and J 1 base, leaving 20 bases between the germline ends. Germline loops: CDR1 DFQATT, CDR2 SNEGSKA (reference sequence). The CDR3 DNA reads as TGCAGTGCTAGAGATAATCGGGCAGCGGGACACGGCACAGATACGCAGTATTTT. It yields the protein CSARDNRAAGHGTDTQYF.

This clonotype was seen just once. V gene TRBV29-1 combines with J gene TRBJ1-2, with TRBD1 as a possible D gene (6 bases). V lost 7 bases and J lost 4, with 22 bases in between. The CDR3 has 15 amino acids. From germline, CDR1 is SQVTM and CDR2 ANQGSEA. CDR3 in DNA: TGCAGCGCCGCCGACTCCACAGGGCAGCCCTATGGCTACACCTTC. Protein: CSAADSTGQPYGYTF.

The rearrangement links TRBV25-1 to TRBJ2-2; 8 bases line up with TRBD1. Germline loops: CDR1 MGHDK, CDR2 SYGVNS. The J segment lost 5 bases and the V segment lost 7 bases, leaving 12 bases of the junction unmatched. The CDR3 runs to 16 residues. The CDR3 loop reads CASMVTGAGVTGELFF. The CDR3 DNA sequence: TGTGCCAGCATGGTGACAGGGGCGGGCGTTACCGGGGAGCTGTTTTTT.

This chain links TRBV12-3 or TRBV12-4 with TRBJ2-1; 10 bases are a match to TRBD2. This CDR3 region has 15 residues. The V gene end was trimmed by 3 bases and the J gene end by 10 bases; junction bases not matched to a gene: 9. The CDR3 is CASSLSSGSVREQFF. The CDR3 DNA reads as TGTGCCAGCAGTTTGTCTAGCGGGAGTGTAAGGGAGCAGTTCTTC.

This chain connects TRBV2 to TRBJ2-5; 10 bases map to TRBD1. Trimming cost V 8 bases and J 1 base; bases outside gene matches: 4. The CDR3 has 14 residues. Germline assignment: CDR1 SNHLY and CDR2 FYNNEI. The CDR3 is CASLRDRGQETQYF. In DNA, the CDR3 is TGTGCCAGCTTACGGGACAGGGGCCAAGAGACCCAGTACTTC. Together with reference TRBV2 and TRBJ2-5, the CDR3 gives the full variable domain: EPEVTQTPSHQVTQMGQEVILRCVPISNHLYFYWYRQILGQKVEFLVSFYNNEISEKSEIFDDQFSVERPDGSNFTLKIRSTKLEDSAMYFCASLRDRGQETQYFGPGTRLLVL.

This clonotype occurred a few times. The rearrangement joins TRBV4-1 to TRBJ2-3; 10 positions match TRBD1. J gave up 5 bases and V 3 bases, and 8 bases lay outside the gene matches. This CDR3 is 16 amino acids long. The germline gives CDR1 MGHRA, CDR2 YSYEKL. CDR3 protein: CASSHPGQGTGDTQYF. CDR3 coding DNA: TGCGCCAGCAGCCACCCGGGACAGGGGACAGGAGATACGCAGTATTTT.

V and J are TRBV19 and TRBJ2-5, with D possibly being TRBD1 or TRBD2 (7 bases each). The J call could be wrong; TRBJ2-7 is a better fit for the DNA end. The CDR3 totals 14 residues. Germline V gene data show CDR1 as LNHDA and CDR2 as SQIVND (reference sequence). The CDR3 is CASSMGGTVYEQYF. DNA of the CDR3: TGTGCCAGTAGTATGGGAGGGACAGTGTACGAGCAGTACTTC.

This clonotype was seen a few times. The V gene is TRBV9, the J gene TRBJ2-5; possibly TRBD1 for D (6 bases). V was clipped by 4 bases and J by 1 base, with 11 bases between them. Germline CDR1 is SGDLS and CDR2 is YYNGEE. The CDR3 has 14 amino acids. CDR3 sequence: CASSIGQIQETQYF. CDR3 DNA sequence: TGTGCCAGCAGCATCGGACAGATCCAAGAGACCCAGTACTTC.

The CDR3 loop reads CASTQRPGGYEQFF. For the CDR3, the DNA is TGTGCCAGCACTCAGAGACCGGGCGGTTATGAGCAGTTCTTC. The rearrangement joins TRBV6-1 to TRBJ2-1; D is uncertain. Trimming stripped 7 bases from V and 8 bases from J, with 18 bases between. The length of the CDR3 is 14 residues. Germline V gene sequence: CDR1 MNHNS, CDR2 SASEGT.

The J gene is TRBJ2-7, the V gene TRBV20-1, with TRBD1 identical over 10 bases. V was clipped by 5 bases and J by 7 bases; unmatched bases: 11. The CDR3 has 14 amino acids. Looked up from germline, CDR1 is DFQATT and CDR2 is SNEGSKA (reference sequence). CDR3 bases: TGCAGTGCTCGTCCCGGGACAGGGGTCAATGAGCAGTACTTC. This translates into CSARPGTGVNEQYF.

The J gene is TRBJ2-7, the V gene TRBV6-5; D is perhaps TRBD2 (5 bases). V lost 7 bases and J lost 4, with 14 bases in between. CDR1 and CDR2 (germline): MNHEY, SVGAGI. This CDR3 is built from 13 residues. The CDR3, as DNA: TGTGCCAGCACGCCGGGATTAACTTACGAGCAGTACTTC. Protein product: CASTPGLTYEQYF.

The chain joins TRBV20-1 to TRBJ2-3; D unclear. The V gene's germline CDR1 is DFQATT and CDR2 SNEGSKA (reference sequence). The V gene lost 2 bases and the J gene lost 2 bases, with 5 bases spanning the gap. There are 12 residues in the CDR3. The CDR3 spells CSARKITDTQYF. The CDR3 region has the DNA TGCAGTGCTAGAAAGATCACAGATACGCAGTATTTT.

This clonotype was detected a few times. This chain links TRBV4-3 with TRBJ2-3; TRBD2 aligns across 9 bases. From germline, CDR1 is LGHNA and CDR2 YSLEER. The CDR3 runs to 14 residues. V lost 2 bases to trimming and J lost 5 bases; unmatched junction nucleotides: 2. CDR3 DNA: TGCGCCAGCAGCCAAAGTAGCGGGAGAGATACGCAGTATTTT. Translation gives CASSQSSGRDTQYF.

The chain's CDR3 is CSAMGMLAGYETDTQYF. CDR3 DNA sequence: TGCAGTGCTATGGGAATGCTAGCGGGGTATGAGACAGATACGCAGTATTTT. The rearrangement joins TRBV20-1 to TRBJ2-3; 9 positions match TRBD2. With 4 bases clipped from V and 3 bases from J, the junction kept 14 bases outside the gene matches. CDR1 is DFQATT, CDR2 SNEGSKA, per germline (reference sequence). This CDR3 comprises 17 residues.

The V and J genes are TRBV7-2 and TRBJ2-5; maybe TRBD1 (6 bases). The CDR3 sequence is 14 residues long. The V gene lost 4 bases and the J gene lost 5 bases, with 14 bases spanning the gap. Germline lookup yields CDR1 SGHTA and CDR2 FQGNSA. DNA for the CDR3: TGTGCCAGCAGCTATTCAGGGGCCCAGGAGACCCAGTACTTC. It codes for CASSYSGAQETQYF.

V is TRBV3-1 and J is TRBJ2-5; 8 bases are a match to TRBD2. The CDR3 length is 17 residues. V lost 3 bases, J lost 0 bases, and 9 bases stayed unmatched. Germline-derived CDR1 and CDR2 are LGHDT and YNNKEL (reference sequence). This CDR3 reads CASSHRELAEDQETQYF. The DNA for the CDR3 is TGTGCCAGCAGCCATAGGGAACTAGCGGAAGACCAAGAGACCCAGTACTTC.

This clonotype was picked up a small number of times. As DNA, the CDR3 is TGCAGTGCTAGAGTAGCGGACACAGATACGCAGTATTTT. Its translation: CSARVADTDTQYF. V and J are TRBV20-1 and TRBJ2-3; D is possibly TRBD2 (6 bases). V lost 1 base and J lost 2, with 7 bases in between. Germline V gene lookup returns CDR1 DFQATT and CDR2 SNEGSKA (reference sequence). CDR3 length: 13 amino acids.

The chain carries TRBV15 and TRBJ1-5, with D perhaps matching TRBD1 (5 bases). The length of the CDR3 is 15 residues. Per the germline V gene, CDR1 is LNHNV and CDR2 is YYDKDF (reference sequence). Trimming pared 1 base from V and 9 bases from J, leaving 16 bases between. The CDR3 is CATSRVGTEYRPQHF. CDR3 DNA sequence: TGTGCCACCAGCAGAGTAGGGACGGAATATCGGCCCCAGCATTTT.

This clonotype was seen only a few times. This rearrangement joins TRBV5-1 to TRBJ2-5; D may match TRBD1 or TRBD2 (6 bases each). The V end lost 4 bases, the J end lost 2 bases, and 15 bases lay between the germline ends. The CDR3 has 15 residues. In germline, CDR1 is SGHRS, CDR2 YFSETQ. The CDR3 sequence is CASSAGQRGQETQYF. The DNA of the CDR3 is TGCGCCAGCAGCGCGGGACAACGAGGGCAAGAGACCCAGTACTTC.

V gene TRBV28 combines with J gene TRBJ2-4; TRBD1 might be the D (6 bases). The J call may be incorrect, as the DNA end agrees better with TRBJ2-7. There are 14 residues in the CDR3. Germline CDR1 reads MDHEN; CDR2 reads SYDVKM. CDR3 nucleotide sequence: TGTGCCAGCAGTTTAACACAGGGTACCCACGAGCAGTACTTC. This codes for CASSLTQGTHEQYF.

This chain joins TRBV14 and TRBJ1-2; TRBD1 might be the D (6 bases). V gave up 3 bases and J gave up 3 bases, with 11 bases separating them. The germline CDR1 and CDR2 sequences are SGHDN and FVKESK. The CDR3 contains 14 residues. This CDR3 is CASSHQGRDYGYTF. Here the CDR3 DNA reads TGTGCCAGCAGCCATCAGGGGAGGGACTATGGCTACACCTTC.